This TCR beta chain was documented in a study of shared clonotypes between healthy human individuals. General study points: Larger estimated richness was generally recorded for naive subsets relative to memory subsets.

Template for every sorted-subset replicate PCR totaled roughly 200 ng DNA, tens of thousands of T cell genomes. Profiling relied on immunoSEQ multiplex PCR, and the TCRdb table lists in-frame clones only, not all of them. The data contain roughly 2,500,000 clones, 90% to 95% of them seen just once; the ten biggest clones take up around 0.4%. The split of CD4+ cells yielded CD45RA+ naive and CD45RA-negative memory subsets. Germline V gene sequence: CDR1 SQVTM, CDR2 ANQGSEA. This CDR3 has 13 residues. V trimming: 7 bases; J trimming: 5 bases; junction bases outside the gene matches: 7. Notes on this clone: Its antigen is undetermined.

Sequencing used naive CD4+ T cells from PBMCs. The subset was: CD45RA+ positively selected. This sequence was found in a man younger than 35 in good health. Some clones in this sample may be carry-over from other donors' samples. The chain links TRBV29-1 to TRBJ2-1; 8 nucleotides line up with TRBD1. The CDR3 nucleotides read TGCAGCGCCGGACAGGGAGCCGACAATGAGCAGTTCTTC. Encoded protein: CSAGQGADNEQFF.